This entry lists 19 T cell receptor beta chains sequenced from one sample in a study of blood T cell repertoires in COVID-19. Profiling relied on immunoSEQ multiplex PCR, and the TCRdb table lists in-frame clones only, not all of them. The sample has tens of thousands of clones; roughly 80% are singletons. Sequenced material: peripheral blood. The receptors stem from a woman aged 55-69 years with acute or convalescent COVID-19.

This clone was observed a handful of times. The chain is built from TRBV12-3 or TRBV12-4 and TRBJ1-2; 11 bases line up with TRBD1. V trimming: 4 bases; J trimming: 8 bases; junction bases outside the gene matches: 3. The CDR3 totals 13 residues. CDR3 sequence: CASSSGTGGGYTF. In DNA form, the CDR3 reads TGTGCCAGCAGTTCCGGGACAGGGGGAGGCTACACCTTC.

This chain uses TRBV10-1 with TRBJ2-3, with 10 bases lining up with TRBD1. The length of the CDR3 is 16 residues. Germline V lookup: CDR1 WNHNN, CDR2 SYGVQD (reference sequence). V dropped 2 bases and J dropped 2; count of bases not matched to a gene: 4. The CDR3 loop reads CASSEDRGPHTDTQYF. For the CDR3, the DNA is TGCGCCAGCAGTGAGGACAGGGGGCCTCACACAGATACGCAGTATTTT.

V is TRBV7-9 and J is TRBJ2-7; perhaps TRBD1 as D (5 bases). This CDR3 spans 15 amino acids. The germline CDR1 and CDR2 sequences are SEHNR and FQNEAQ (reference sequence). V lost 3 bases and J lost 2, with 14 bases in between. The DNA for the CDR3 is TGTGCCAGCAGCTTTCCCCGCGCAGGGCCCTACGAGCAGTACTTC. This sequence encodes CASSFPRAGPYEQYF.

This sequence joins TRBV6-5 and TRBJ1-2, with D uncertain. Trimming cost V 0 bases and J 5 bases, with 7 bases left between them. The germline V gene encodes CDR1 MNHEY and CDR2 SVGAGI. The CDR3 is 13 residues long. The CDR3 nucleotides are TGTGCCAGCAGTTACTCGAGCTGGTATGGCTACACCTTC. It is translated as CASSYSSWYGYTF.

The chain is built from TRBV21-1 and TRBJ1-6; TRBD1 is taken as the D call from the table, unchecked against the DNA. TRBV21-1 is recorded as a pseudogene. The length of the CDR3 is 19 residues. CDR3 nucleotide sequence: TGTGCCAGCAGCAAAGAAAGGACAGGGGGCGCCTCCTATAATTCACCCCTCCACTTT. It specifies CASSKERTGGASYNSPLHF.

The V gene is TRBV5-1, the J gene TRBJ2-7; the match to TRBD1 covers 7 bases. The length of the CDR3 is 15 residues. The germline CDR1 and CDR2 sequences are SGHRS and YFSETQ. V shed 0 bases, J shed 2 bases, and the junction held 5 bases outside the gene matches. The CDR3, as DNA: TGCGCCAGCAGCTTGGAGATAACAGGGGCCTACGAGCAGTACTTC. Translated, it gives CASSLEITGAYEQYF.

The rearrangement uses TRBV19 and TRBJ1-2, with D tentatively TRBD1 (6 bases). This CDR3 region has 15 residues. V was shortened by 3 bases and J by 4 bases, with 15 bases between the two germline ends. Germline-derived CDR1 and CDR2 are LNHDA and SQIVND (reference sequence). CDR3 DNA sequence: TGTGCCAGTAGTATTCAACCAGGGGAAGGCTATGGCTACACCTTC. Translated, it gives CASSIQPGEGYGYTF.

The V and J genes are TRBV3-1 (or the pseudogene TRBV3-2) and TRBJ1-1, with D maybe TRBD1 (6 bases). V lost 0 bases and J lost 2, with 16 bases in between. The CDR3 loop spans 17 amino acids. CDR1 is LGHDT, CDR2 YNNKEL, per germline (reference sequence). CDR3 sequence reads: CASSQDADRTLNTEAFF. CDR3 nucleotide sequence: TGTGCCAGCAGCCAAGATGCGGACAGAACATTAAACACTGAAGCTTTCTTT.

This clone was observed once. V usage is TRBV7-2 and J usage is TRBJ2-1; D gene unclear. V was trimmed by 5 bases and J by 6 bases, leaving 17 bases between them. The CDR3 sequence is 15 residues long. The germline CDR1 and CDR2 sequences are SGHTA and FQGNSA. Here the CDR3 reads CASSPRGQILNEQFF. The CDR3 bases are TGTGCCAGCAGCCCCAGAGGCCAAATACTCAATGAGCAGTTCTTC. Drawing the rest from reference TRBV7-2 and TRBJ2-1, the complete variable domain is GAGVSQSPSNKVTEKGKDVELRCDPISGHTALYWYRQSLGQGLEFLIYFQGNSAPDKSGLPSDRFSAERTGGSVSTLTIQRTQQEDSAVYLCASSPRGQILNEQFFGPGTRLTVL.

The chain is built from TRBV9 and TRBJ1-1; D is unresolved. This CDR3 is built from 14 residues. Germline V CDR1 and CDR2: SGDLS, YYNGEE. V was cut by 0 bases and J by 1 base, with 7 bases left in between. CDR3 in DNA: TGTGCCAGCAGCGTAGGGTCACAGAACACTGAAGCTTTCTTT. Encoded protein: CASSVGSQNTEAFF.

V and J are TRBV18 and TRBJ2-5; tentatively, D is TRBD1 (6 bases). Germline CDR1 and CDR2: KGHSH and LQKENI. Trimming pared 5 bases from V and 2 bases from J, leaving 9 bases between. The CDR3 runs to 13 residues. The CDR3 bases are TGTGCCAGCTCAGAGGGACATCAAGAGACCCAGTACTTC. Protein sequence: CASSEGHQETQYF.

The chain uses TRBV25-1 and TRBJ2-6, with D possibly TRBD1 on 5 matching bases. Trimming removed 5 bases at V and 0 bases at J, with 17 bases between. Germline-derived CDR1 and CDR2 are MGHDK and SYGVNS. The CDR3 spans 18 residues. CDR3 amino acids: CASSPADSFSSGANVLTF. For the CDR3, the DNA is TGTGCCAGCAGTCCCGCAGACAGTTTCAGCTCTGGGGCCAACGTCCTGACTTTC.

In its sample, this clone was seen a few times. V usage is TRBV12-3 or TRBV12-4 and J usage is TRBJ1-1, with a weak D call TRBD1 (5 bases). V was trimmed by 5 bases and J by 10 bases, leaving 11 bases between them. The length of the CDR3 is 11 residues. The CDR3 is CASSQGVGAFF. In nucleotides, the CDR3 is TGTGCCAGCAGTCAGGGCGTTGGAGCTTTCTTT.

The CDR3 sequence: CASSYDRSRSPLHF. The CDR3 DNA follows: TGTGCCAGCTCTTACGACAGATCCCGTTCACCCCTCCACTTT. V gene TRBV18 combines with J gene TRBJ1-6; maybe TRBD1 (5 bases). V was shortened by 6 bases and J by 9 bases, with 15 bases between the two germline ends. The CDR3 has 14 amino acids. CDR1 is KGHSH, CDR2 LQKENI, per germline.

The V gene is TRBV25-1, the J gene TRBJ2-4, with D maybe TRBD1 (6 bases). The CDR3 covers 16 residues. The germline CDR1 and CDR2 sequences are MGHDK and SYGVNS. Trimming cost V 4 bases and J 2 bases, with 15 bases left between them. CDR3 coding DNA: TGTGCCAGCAGTGCCCGAGAGGGGGTGACCAAAAACATTCAGTACTTC. Encoded protein: CASSAREGVTKNIQYF.

V gene TRBV19 combines with J gene TRBJ1-5; possible D gene TRBD1, 6 bases. The V end was cut by 6 bases, the J end by 3 bases, with 12 bases between. Germline V gene sequence: CDR1 LNHDA, CDR2 SQIVND (reference sequence). The CDR3 consists of 14 residues. CDR3 amino acids: CASRRTGNNQPQHF. CDR3 nucleotides: TGTGCCAGTAGGAGAACAGGGAACAATCAGCCCCAGCATTTT.

V and J are TRBV2 and TRBJ1-2; 10 nucleotides agree with TRBD1. In germline, CDR1 is SNHLY, CDR2 FYNNEI. Losses at the gene ends were 3 bases for V and 7 bases for J; bases not matched to a gene: 5. The CDR3 consists of 14 residues. The CDR3 nucleotides read TGTGCCAGCAGTGAGATTGGGGACAGGGGTGGCTACACCTTC. Translating gives CASSEIGDRGGYTF.

In its sample, this clone was seen a few times. V gene TRBV6-5 combines with J gene TRBJ1-2, with a weak D call TRBD1 (6 bases). V was clipped by 7 bases and J by 2 bases, with 11 bases between them. Germline V gene lookup returns CDR1 MNHEY and CDR2 SVGAGI. The length of the CDR3 is 13 residues. CDR3 protein: CASKRTENYGYTF. For the CDR3, the DNA is TGTGCCAGCAAACGGACAGAGAACTATGGCTACACCTTC.

The chain couples TRBV10-3 to TRBJ1-2, with 9 bases that match TRBD1. Per germline, CDR1 ENHRY and CDR2 SYGVKD. CDR3 length: 11 amino acids. The V gene end was trimmed by 9 bases and the J gene end by 6 bases; junction bases not matched to a gene: 2. The CDR3 loop is CAMGQGDGYTF. The CDR3, as DNA: TGTGCCATGGGACAGGGCGATGGCTACACCTTC.